What follows describes a single T cell receptor beta chain. As yet, its antigen is unknown. This sample was taken from a study of cytomegalovirus exposure and HLA in healthy donors. Notes on the study in general: The authors enumerated 164 TCR beta chains as linked to cytomegalovirus.

Repertoires were generated with immunoSEQ multiplex PCR, while TCRdb's copy carries only in-frame clones and drops some. The sample consists of approximately 120,000 clones, 70% to 90% of them appearing once. The germline gives CDR1 SGHRS, CDR2 YFSETQ. The CDR3 totals 15 residues. The junction had 2 bases not matched to a gene; V was cut back by 3 bases and J by 0 bases. V usage is TRBV5-1 and J usage is TRBJ1-3; 8 bases are shared with TRBD1. This TCR was recovered from a woman under 30 in good health and CMV-seronegative. The sequenced sample was PBMCs. Here the CDR3 reads CASSWTGISGNTIYF. DNA of the CDR3: TGCGCCAGCAGCTGGACAGGGATCTCTGGAAACACCATATATTTT.